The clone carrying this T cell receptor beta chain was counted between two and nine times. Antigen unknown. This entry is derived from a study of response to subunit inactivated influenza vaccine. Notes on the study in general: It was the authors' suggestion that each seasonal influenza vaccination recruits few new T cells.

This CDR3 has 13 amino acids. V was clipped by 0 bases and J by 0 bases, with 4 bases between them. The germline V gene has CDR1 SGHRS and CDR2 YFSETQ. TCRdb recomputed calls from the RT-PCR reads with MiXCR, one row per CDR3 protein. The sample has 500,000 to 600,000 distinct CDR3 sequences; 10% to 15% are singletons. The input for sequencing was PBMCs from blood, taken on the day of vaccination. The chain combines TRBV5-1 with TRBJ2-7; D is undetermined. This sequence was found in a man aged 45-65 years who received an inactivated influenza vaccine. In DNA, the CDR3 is TGCGCCAGCAGCTTGGTCATCTCCTACGAGCAGTACTTC. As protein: CASSLVISYEQYF.